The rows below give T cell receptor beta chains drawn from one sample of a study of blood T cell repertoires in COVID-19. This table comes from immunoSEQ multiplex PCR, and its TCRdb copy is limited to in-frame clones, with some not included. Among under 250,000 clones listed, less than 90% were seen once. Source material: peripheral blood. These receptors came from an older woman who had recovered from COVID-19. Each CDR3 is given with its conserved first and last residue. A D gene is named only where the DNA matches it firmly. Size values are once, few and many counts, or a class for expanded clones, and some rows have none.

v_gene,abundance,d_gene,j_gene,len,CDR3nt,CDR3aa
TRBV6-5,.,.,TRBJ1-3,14,TGTGCCACCCTGGACAGAGCCTCTGGAAACACCATATATTTT,CATLDRASGNTIYF
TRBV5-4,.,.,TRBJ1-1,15,TGTGCCAGCAGCCCCCGGGGAGGCTTGAACACTGAAGCTTTCTTT,CASSPRGGLNTEAFF
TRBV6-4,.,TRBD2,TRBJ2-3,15,TGTGCCAGCAGTGGGACTAGCGGGGGCACAGATACGCAGTATTTT,CASSGTSGGTDTQYF
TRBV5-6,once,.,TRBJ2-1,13,TGTGCCAGCAGCTTACGGGCCTACAATGAGCAGTTCTTC,CASSLRAYNEQFF
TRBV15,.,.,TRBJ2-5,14,TGTGCCACCAGCAGCCGGATTGGAGTGGAGACCCAGTACTTC,CATSSRIGVETQYF
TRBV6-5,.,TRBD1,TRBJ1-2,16,TGTGCCAGCAGTTACTCAGGGACAGGGGGAGGAGATGGCTACACCTTC,CASSYSGTGGGDGYTF
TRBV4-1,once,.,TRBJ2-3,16,TGCGCCAGCAGCCCAGAAACGGGACTCAGCACAGATACGCAGTATTTT,CASSPETGLSTDTQYF
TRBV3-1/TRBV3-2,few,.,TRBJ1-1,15,TGTGCCAGCAGCCAAGATGAGGGCGGGAACACTGAAGCTTTCTTT,CASSQDEGGNTEAFF
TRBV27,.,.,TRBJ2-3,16,TGTGCCAGCAGTTTGAGCGGCTCGACCCACACAGATACGCAGTATTTT,CASSLSGSTHTDTQYF
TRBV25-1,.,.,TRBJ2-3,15,TGTGCCAGCAGTGGCCCCCTTGACTGGAAGAATACGCAGTATTTT,CASSGPLDWKNTQYF